The rows below give T cell receptor beta chains drawn from one sample of a study of post-analysis software for immune sequencing data. TCRdb fed the PCR reads into MiXCR, producing one record per CDR3 protein. In the table there are roughly 400,000 distinct CDR3 sequences, approximately 42% of which are singletons. Sample: blood. The source is a girl aged 2-10 years with multiple sclerosis. Both conserved end residues are part of each CDR3. D genes are given only for firm matches. Clone size is not always given. Where it is, it says once, few, many or a class for expanded clones.

d_call j_call clone_size v_call cdr3_nt cdr3_aa
TRBD1 TRBJ2-7 - TRBV20-1 TGCAGTGCCCTATCTTCCGGACAGGGGGCGTTTAACGACGAGCAGTACTTC CSALSSGQGAFNDEQYF
TRBD1 TRBJ2-5 - TRBV7-2 TGTGCCAGCAGCTCCTCACAGGGGCGAGAGACCCAGTACTTC CASSSSQGRETQYF
TRBD1 TRBJ1-2 - TRBV7-3 TGTGCCAGCAGCCCGAGTGGACAGGGCTATGGCTACACCTTC CASSPSGQGYGYTF
- TRBJ2-7 - TRBV7-2 TGTGCCAGCAGCCCTTCCCACGGGCCTGCCTACGAGCAGTACTTC CASSPSHGPAYEQYF
- TRBJ2-7 few TRBV5-6 TGTGCCAGCAGCTTGCTCGGGACCGCCTCCTACGAGCAGTACTTC CASSLLGTASYEQYF
- TRBJ2-3 - TRBV7-9 TGTGCCAGCAGCGCCCTCACAGATACGCAGTATTTT CASSALTDTQYF
- TRBJ2-1 few TRBV12-3/TRBV12-4 TGTGCCAGCAGTCCCGGACCCGACATTCCACAGGGGTTCTTC CASSPGPDIPQGFF
- TRBJ1-2 few TRBV5-1 TGCGCCAGCAGCTTGGCCTCAGATGGCTACACCTTC CASSLASDGYTF
TRBD2 TRBJ2-1 once TRBV6-1 TGTGCCAGTATCAAGCGGGGGGGCTCCTACAATGAGCAGTTCTTC CASIKRGGSYNEQFF
- TRBJ2-6 few TRBV5-1 TGCGCCAGCAGCTTGAGGCAGGGATTATCTGGGGCCAACGTCCTGACTTTC CASSLRQGLSGANVLTF